This T cell receptor beta chain was captured by sequencing in a study of CDR3 diversity in severe acne. This clonotype has ten or more counts. Trimming at V came to 0 bases and at J to 6 bases, leaving 2 bases not matched to a gene. Germline assignment: CDR1 SGDLS and CDR2 YYNGEE. The CDR3 length is 14 residues. TCRdb independently ran MiXCR on the PCR reads; one entry per CDR3 protein. The sample lists more than 85,000 distinct CDR3 sequences, around 47% seen once, with roughly 11% in the top ten. The V gene is TRBV9, the J gene TRBJ2-3, with 9 bases aligning to TRBD1. Sequenced sample: blood. This clonotype was obtained from a male donor with severe acne vulgaris. The CDR3, as DNA: TGTGCCAGCAGCGTAGGGGACAGGGCCGATACGCAGTATTTT. This codes for CASSVGDRADTQYF.